The 4 T cell receptor beta chains presented below share a single source sample, sequenced in a study of OX40 agonist ivuxolimab in advanced cancers. The data were produced by immunoSEQ multiplex PCR, yet TCRdb's version contains in-frame clones alone and is incomplete. The top ten clones hold less than 2.5% of a sample with roughly 73,000 clones, 84% of them seen once. Here the sequenced sample was CD4+ or CD8+ T cells sorted from blood, taken in a trial of the OX40 agonist ivuxolimab. The receptors were sampled from an adult with an advanced solid tumor such as melanoma, head and neck, liver or kidney cancer.

This sequence joins TRBV29-1 and TRBJ2-7; 10 bases fit TRBD1. The length of the CDR3 is 13 residues. Germline V gene sequence: CDR1 SQVTM, CDR2 ANQGSEA. After removal of 7 bases from V and 2 bases from J, the junction contained 5 bases not matched to a gene. The DNA of the CDR3 is TGCAGCGCCGTAGACAGGGGGCCCTACGAGCAGTACTTC. It is translated as CSAVDRGPYEQYF.

The chain joins TRBV4-3 to TRBJ2-7; 7 bases map to TRBD1. The CDR3 is made up of 16 amino acids. Germline values: CDR1 LGHNA, CDR2 YSLEER. After removal of 0 bases from V and 6 bases from J, the junction contained 11 bases not matched to a gene. CDR3 sequence reads: CASSQDTIDRAREQYF. The CDR3 DNA sequence: TGCGCCAGCAGCCAAGATACTATAGACAGGGCACGCGAGCAGTACTTC.

The chain has TRBV6-4 and TRBJ1-1; no reliable D call. The CDR3 runs 13 residues. V was cut by 5 bases and J by 2 bases, with 9 bases left in between. Germline CDR1 reads MRHNA; CDR2 reads SNTAGT. The CDR3 DNA reads as TGTGCCAGCAGTCGAACAGTAAACACTGAAGCTTTCTTT. It specifies CASSRTVNTEAFF.

The CDR3 region has the DNA TGTGCCAGTAGCGGGGGGTTTTCTCTTGGTGAGCAGTTCTTC. Translating it yields CASSGGFSLGEQFF. The V and J genes are TRBV28 and TRBJ2-1, with TRBD2 matching over 10 bases. The germline V gene encodes CDR1 MDHEN and CDR2 SYDVKM. The length of the CDR3 is 14 residues. V lost 9 bases to trimming and J lost 9 bases; unmatched junction nucleotides: 11.